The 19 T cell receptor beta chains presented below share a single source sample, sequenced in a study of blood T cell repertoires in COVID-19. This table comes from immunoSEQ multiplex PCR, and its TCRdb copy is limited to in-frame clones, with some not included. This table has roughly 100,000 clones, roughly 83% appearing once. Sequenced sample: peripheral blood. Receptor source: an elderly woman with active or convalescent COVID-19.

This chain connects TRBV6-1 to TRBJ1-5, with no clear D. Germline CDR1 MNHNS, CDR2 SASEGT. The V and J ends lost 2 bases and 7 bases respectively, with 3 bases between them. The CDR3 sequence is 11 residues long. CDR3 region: CASSERQPQHF. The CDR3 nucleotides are TGTGCCAGCAGTGAACGGCAGCCCCAGCATTTT.

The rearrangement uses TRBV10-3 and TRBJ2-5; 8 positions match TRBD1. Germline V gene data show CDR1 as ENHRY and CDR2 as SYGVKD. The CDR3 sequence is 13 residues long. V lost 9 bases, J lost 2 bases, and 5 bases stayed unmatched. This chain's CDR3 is CAIQTGDQETQYF. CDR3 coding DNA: TGTGCCATTCAGACAGGGGATCAAGAGACCCAGTACTTC.

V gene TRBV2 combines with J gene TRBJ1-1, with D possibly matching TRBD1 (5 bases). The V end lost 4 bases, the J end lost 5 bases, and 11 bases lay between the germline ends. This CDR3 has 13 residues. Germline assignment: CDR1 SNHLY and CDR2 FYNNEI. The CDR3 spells CASSGLGVTEAFF. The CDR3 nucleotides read TGTGCCAGCAGTGGTCTAGGGGTGACTGAAGCTTTCTTT.

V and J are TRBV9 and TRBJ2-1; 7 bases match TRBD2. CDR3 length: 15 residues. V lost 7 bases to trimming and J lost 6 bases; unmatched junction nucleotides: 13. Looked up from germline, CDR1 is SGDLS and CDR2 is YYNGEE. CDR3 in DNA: TGTGCCAGCGGGTCCCAGCGGGATTATAGCAATGAGCAGTTCTTC. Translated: CASGSQRDYSNEQFF. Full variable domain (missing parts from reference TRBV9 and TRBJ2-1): DSGVTQTPKHLITATGQRVTLRCSPRSGDLSVYWYQQSLDQGLQFLIQYYNGEERAKGNILERFSAQQFPDLHSELNLSSLELGDSALYFCASGSQRDYSNEQFFGPGTRLTVL.

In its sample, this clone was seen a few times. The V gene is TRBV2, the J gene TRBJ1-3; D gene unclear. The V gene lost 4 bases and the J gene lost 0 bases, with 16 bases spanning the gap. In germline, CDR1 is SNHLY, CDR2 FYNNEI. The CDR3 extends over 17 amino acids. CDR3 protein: CASSVSRAGRSGNTIYF. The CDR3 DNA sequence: TGTGCCAGCAGTGTGTCGCGGGCCGGGCGCTCTGGAAACACCATATATTTT.

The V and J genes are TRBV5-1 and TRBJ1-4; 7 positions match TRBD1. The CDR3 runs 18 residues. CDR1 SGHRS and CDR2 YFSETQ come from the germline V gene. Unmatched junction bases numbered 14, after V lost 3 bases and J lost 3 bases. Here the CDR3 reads CASSSSSTGSVANEKLFF. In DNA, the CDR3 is TGCGCCAGCAGCTCCTCCTCGACAGGGTCGGTGGCTAATGAAAAACTGTTTTTT.

CDR3 nucleotides: TGTGCCAGCAGCCCCGGGACTAGCGGGAGGTTGGGGGAGCAGTACTTC. It codes for CASSPGTSGRLGEQYF. This chain joins TRBV3-1 (or the pseudogene TRBV3-2) and TRBJ2-7; TRBD2 matches 15 bases. CDR3 length equals 16 residues. V trimming: 4 bases; J trimming: 7 bases; junction bases outside the gene matches: 8. Per the germline V gene, CDR1 is LGHDT and CDR2 is YNNKEL (reference sequence).

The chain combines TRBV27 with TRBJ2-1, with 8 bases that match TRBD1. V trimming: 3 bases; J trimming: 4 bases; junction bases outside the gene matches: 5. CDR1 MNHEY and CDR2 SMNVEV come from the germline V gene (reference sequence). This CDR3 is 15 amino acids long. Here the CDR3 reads CASSFATGGYNEQFF. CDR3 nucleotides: TGTGCCAGCAGTTTTGCTACAGGGGGTTACAATGAGCAGTTCTTC.

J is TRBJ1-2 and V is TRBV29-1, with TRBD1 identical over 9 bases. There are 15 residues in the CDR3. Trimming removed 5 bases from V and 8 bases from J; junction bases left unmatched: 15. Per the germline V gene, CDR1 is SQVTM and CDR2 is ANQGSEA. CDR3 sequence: CSVSEMGQGGYGYTF. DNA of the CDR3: TGCAGCGTTTCTGAGATGGGACAGGGAGGATACGGCTACACCTTC.

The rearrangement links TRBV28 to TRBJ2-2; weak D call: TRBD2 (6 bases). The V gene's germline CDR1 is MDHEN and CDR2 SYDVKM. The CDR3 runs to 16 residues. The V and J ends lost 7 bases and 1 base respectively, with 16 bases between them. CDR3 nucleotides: TGTGCCAGCACCACTCTCCCGGGACTGAACACCGGGGAGCTGTTTTTT. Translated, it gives CASTTLPGLNTGELFF.

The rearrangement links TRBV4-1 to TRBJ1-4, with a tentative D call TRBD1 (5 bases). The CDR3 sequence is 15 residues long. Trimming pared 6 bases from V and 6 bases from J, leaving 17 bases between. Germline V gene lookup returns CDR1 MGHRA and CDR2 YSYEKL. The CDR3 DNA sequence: TGCGCCAGCAGTCCAAGATCAGGGCTTGATGAAAAACTGTTTTTT. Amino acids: CASSPRSGLDEKLFF.

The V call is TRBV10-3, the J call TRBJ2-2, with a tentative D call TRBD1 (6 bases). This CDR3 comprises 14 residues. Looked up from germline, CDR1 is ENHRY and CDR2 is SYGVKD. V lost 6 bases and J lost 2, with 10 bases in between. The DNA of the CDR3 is TGTGCCATCAGACCGGACAGTAACACCGGGGAGCTGTTTTTT. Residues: CAIRPDSNTGELFF.

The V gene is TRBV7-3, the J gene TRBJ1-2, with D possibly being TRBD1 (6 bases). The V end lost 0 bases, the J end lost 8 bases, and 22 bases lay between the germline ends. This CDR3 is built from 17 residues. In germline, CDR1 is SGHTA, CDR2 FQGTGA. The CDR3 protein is CASSLTLRDTQPGGYTF. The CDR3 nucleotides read TGTGCCAGCAGCTTAACCTTAAGGGACACCCAACCGGGAGGCTACACCTTC.

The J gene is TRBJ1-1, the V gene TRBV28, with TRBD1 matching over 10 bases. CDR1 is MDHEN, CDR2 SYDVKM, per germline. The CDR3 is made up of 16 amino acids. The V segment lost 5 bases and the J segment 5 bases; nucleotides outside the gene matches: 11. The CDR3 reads CASSQPYGQGVTEAFF. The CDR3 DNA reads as TGTGCCAGCAGTCAGCCTTACGGACAGGGGGTTACTGAAGCTTTCTTT. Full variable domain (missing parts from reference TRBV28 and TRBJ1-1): DVKVTQSSRYLVKRTGEKVFLECVQDMDHENMFWYRQDPGLGLRLIYFSYDVKMKEKGDIPEGYSVSREKKERFSLILESASTNQTSMYLCASSQPYGQGVTEAFFGQGTRLTVV.

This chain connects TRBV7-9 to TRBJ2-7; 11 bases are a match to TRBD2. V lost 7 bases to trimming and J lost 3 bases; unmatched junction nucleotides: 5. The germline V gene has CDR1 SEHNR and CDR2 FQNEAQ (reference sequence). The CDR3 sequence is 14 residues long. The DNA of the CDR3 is TGTGCCAGCACCCCGACTAGCGGGGTCTACGAGCAGTACTTC. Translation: CASTPTSGVYEQYF.

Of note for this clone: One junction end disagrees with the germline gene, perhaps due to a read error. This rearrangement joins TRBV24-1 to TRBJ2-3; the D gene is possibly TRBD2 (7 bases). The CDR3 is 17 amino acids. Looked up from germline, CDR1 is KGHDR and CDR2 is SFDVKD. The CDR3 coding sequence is TGTGCCACCAGTCCTGGCGCCAAGGGGGGGAGCAGAGATACGCAGTATTTT. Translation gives CATSPGAKGGSRDTQYF.

The CDR3 bases are TGTGCCAGCAGCAAGACCGGGACACACAATCAGCCCCAGCATTTT. Residues: CASSKTGTHNQPQHF. The chain couples TRBV9 to TRBJ1-5; D might be TRBD1 (6 bases). CDR3 size: 15 residues. Germline V gene sequence: CDR1 SGDLS, CDR2 YYNGEE. V lost 4 bases to trimming and J lost 3 bases, with 14 bases between them.

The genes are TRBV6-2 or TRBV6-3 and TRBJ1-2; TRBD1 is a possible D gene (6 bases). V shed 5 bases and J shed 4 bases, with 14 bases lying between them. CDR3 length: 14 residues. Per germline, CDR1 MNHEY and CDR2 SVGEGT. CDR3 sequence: CASSDQGSPYGYTF. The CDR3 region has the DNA TGTGCCAGCAGTGATCAGGGGTCGCCCTATGGCTACACCTTC.

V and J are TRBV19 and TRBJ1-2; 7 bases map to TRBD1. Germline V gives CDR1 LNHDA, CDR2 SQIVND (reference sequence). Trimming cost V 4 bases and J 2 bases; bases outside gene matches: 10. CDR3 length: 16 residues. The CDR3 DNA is TGTGCCAGTAGTACCCGACAGGGATCGGAAAACTATGGCTACACCTTC. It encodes CASSTRQGSENYGYTF.